Detailed here is one T cell receptor beta chain. Its specific antigen is unknown. No base-level quality is on record; no much larger clone is a single base apart. Trimming takes 6 bases off V and 6 bases off J; junction bases not matched to a gene: 9. Measured from the cysteine to the phenylalanine, the CDR3 is 14 residues long. The sequence is cut down to CDR3 DNA, 42 bases in frame from base 1. CDR1 and CDR2 (DFQATT, SNEGSKA) derive from the germline V gene (reference sequence). This specimen belongs to a study of post-analysis software for immune sequencing data (dated by TCRdb to between 2015 and 2016). With regard to the full study: Recorded disease courses included relapsing-remitting, secondary progressive and progressive-relapsing multiple sclerosis, with some patients lacking subtype annotation. The patient repertoires were set against approximately 10 previously published healthy control repertoires from donors whose ages ranged from roughly 6 to 26 years. A subset of samples was prepared in parallel using single-end sample barcoding, then pooled and co-amplified after Illumina adapter ligation. Study-level results and caveats: The multiple sclerosis patient group was slightly younger than the control group. Multiple sclerosis patients had significantly lower normalized Chao1 diversity than controls, a result that suggests substantial peripheral T-cell clonal expansion. Patients showed significantly higher frequencies than controls for roughly five TRBV segments, among them TRBV5-6, TRBV5-1 and TRBV20-1. When samples were clustered directly using the F measure, samples prepared in the same batch co-clustered strongly, which prompted a batch-effect correction.

Libraries were made using PCR. This sample was sequenced with an Illumina HiSeq 2500. To reduce PCR and sequencing biases, unique molecular identifiers were built into the TCR beta cDNA libraries. About 500,000 cDNA molecules were obtained per 1 to 10 million input T cells, so each molecule approximated one T cell. The patient libraries were prepared and sequenced using the same protocol as the earlier healthy control dataset. Samples belonging to the same batch were prepared together, multiplexed and sequenced on a shared HiSeq lane. The authors processed their data as follows. MIGEC was used to process the raw barcoded reads, and molecular identifier groups with only a single read were discarded before consensus assembly and CDR3 extraction. VDJtools was used for post-analysis of the clonotype tables, and diversity was normalized by down-sampling every dataset to the size of the smallest sample. Repertoire overlap clustering matched CDR3 amino acid but not nucleotide sequences to correct batch-related cross-sample contamination. TCRdb reran the public reads through fastp at Q25 and MiXCR, keeping productive beta chains. CDR3 protein sequences are deduplicated, and each keeps its most common genes and DNA. The V and J calls come from TCRdb's annotation, not from the publication. The sample records roughly 700,000 distinct CDR3 sequences, 25% to 30% of which are singletons. Roughly 0.57% of the sample rests with the top ten.

To demonstrate the VDJtools post-analysis software, TCR beta repertoires were profiled from the peripheral blood of about 13 young patients with multiple sclerosis. The multiple sclerosis patients were children and adolescents ranging in age from about 6 to 16 years. The chain links TRBV20-1 with TRBJ2-3, with 10 central nucleotides matching TRBD1. The TCR was taken from a girl between 10 and 17 years old with multiple sclerosis. Sequenced sample: blood. The nucleotide sequence is given as TGCAGTGCACTCTTGGACAGGGGGTTGGATACGCAGTATTTT. Its coded protein is CSALLDRGLDTQYF.